This T cell receptor (beta chain) was documented in a study of cytomegalovirus exposure and HLA in healthy donors. V gave up 0 bases and J gave up 1 base, with 10 bases separating them. The CDR3 contains 15 residues. Per germline, CDR1 GTSNPN and CDR2 SVGIG (reference sequence). In the case of this clone: This same CDR3 is encoded by further DNA sequences in the sample.

The assay was immunoSEQ multiplex PCR, and TCRdb's table has in-frame clones only and misses some. The table records some 150,000 clones, roughly 89% of them present only once. This sequence was found in a woman aged 18-35 years in good health and CMV-seropositive. Sequences were obtained from PBMCs. V usage is TRBV30 and J usage is TRBJ1-5; tentative D call: TRBD1 (6 bases). DNA for the CDR3: TGTGCCTGGAGTGTGGGAGGGGGGAGCAATCAGCCCCAGCATTTT. It specifies CAWSVGGGSNQPQHF. Filled out from reference TRBV30 and TRBJ1-5, the complete variable domain reads SQTIHQWPATLVQPVGSPLSLECTVEGTSNPNLYWYRQAAGRGLQLLFYSVGIGQISSEVPQNLSASRPQDRQFILSSKKLLLSDSGFYLCAWSVGGGSNQPQHFGDGTRLSIL.